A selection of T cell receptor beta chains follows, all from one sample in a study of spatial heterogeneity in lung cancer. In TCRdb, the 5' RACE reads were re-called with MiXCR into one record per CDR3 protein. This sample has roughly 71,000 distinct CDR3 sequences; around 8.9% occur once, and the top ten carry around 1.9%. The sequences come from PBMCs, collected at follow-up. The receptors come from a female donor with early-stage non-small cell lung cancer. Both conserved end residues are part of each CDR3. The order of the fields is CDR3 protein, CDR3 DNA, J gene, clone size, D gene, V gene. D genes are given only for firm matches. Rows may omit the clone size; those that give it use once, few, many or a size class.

CDR3aa: CASSPPPSGEQFF; CDR3nt: TGCGCCAGCAGTCCCCCCCCCTCGGGTGAGCAGTTCTTC; j_gene: TRBJ2-1; abundance: -; d_gene: -; v_gene: TRBV5-1
CDR3aa: CASSPTTGGFYNEQFF; CDR3nt: TGTGCCAGCAGCCCAACGACAGGGGGGTTCTACAATGAGCAGTTCTTC; j_gene: TRBJ2-1; abundance: few; d_gene: TRBD1; v_gene: TRBV12-3/TRBV12-4
CDR3aa: CASSSLGSYNEQFF; CDR3nt: TGTGCCAGCAGTTCCTTGGGCTCCTACAATGAGCAGTTCTTC; j_gene: TRBJ2-1; abundance: many; d_gene: -; v_gene: TRBV27
CDR3aa: CASSAPRLAGAADTQYF; CDR3nt: TGTGCCAGCAGTGCCCCTAGACTAGCGGGAGCGGCAGATACGCAGTATTTT; j_gene: TRBJ2-3; abundance: many; d_gene: TRBD2; v_gene: TRBV6-1
CDR3aa: CATSDASSTYEQYF; CDR3nt: TGTGCCACCAGTGATGCGAGTTCAACCTACGAGCAGTACTTC; j_gene: TRBJ2-7; abundance: few; d_gene: -; v_gene: TRBV24-1
CDR3aa: CASSLGQKEDEQYF; CDR3nt: TGCGCCAGCAGCCTAGGACAGAAAGAGGACGAGCAGTACTTC; j_gene: TRBJ2-7; abundance: many; d_gene: -; v_gene: TRBV5-1
CDR3aa: CSARGAAPWDEQFF; CDR3nt: TGCAGTGCCCGAGGAGCGGCCCCCTGGGATGAGCAGTTCTTC; j_gene: TRBJ2-1; abundance: many; d_gene: -; v_gene: TRBV20-1
CDR3aa: CASSPHEGAEAFF; CDR3nt: TGTGCCAGCAGCCCTCACGAGGGGGCTGAAGCTTTCTTT; j_gene: TRBJ1-1; abundance: many; d_gene: -; v_gene: TRBV7-9
CDR3aa: CASSLPENSPLHF; CDR3nt: TGTGCCAGCAGCTTACCCGAAAATTCACCCCTCCACTTT; j_gene: TRBJ1-6; abundance: many; d_gene: -; v_gene: TRBV7-8
CDR3aa: CAISATRVGETEAFF; CDR3nt: TGTGCCATCAGTGCCACCAGGGTAGGCGAAACTGAAGCTTTCTTT; j_gene: TRBJ1-1; abundance: many; d_gene: -; v_gene: TRBV10-3
CDR3aa: CSATGQETGETTDTQYF; CDR3nt: TGCAGTGCAACGGGACAGGAGACAGGGGAAACTACAGATACGCAGTATTTT; j_gene: TRBJ2-3; abundance: medium-sized; d_gene: TRBD1; v_gene: TRBV20-1
CDR3aa: CASSLGFWDYGYTF; CDR3nt: TGTGCCAGCAGCTTAGGGTTTTGGGACTATGGCTACACCTTC; j_gene: TRBJ1-2; abundance: many; d_gene: -; v_gene: TRBV7-2
CDR3aa: CASSPNQAPDTQYF; CDR3nt: TGTGCCAGCAGCCCAAATCAGGCCCCAGATACGCAGTATTTT; j_gene: TRBJ2-3; abundance: many; d_gene: -; v_gene: TRBV7-3
CDR3aa: CASSESTGNYEQYF; CDR3nt: TGCGCCAGCAGTGAGTCGACGGGAAACTACGAGCAGTACTTC; j_gene: TRBJ2-7; abundance: few; d_gene: -; v_gene: TRBV10-1
CDR3aa: CASSLEAGNFYEQYF; CDR3nt: TGTGCCAGCAGCTTAGAGGCCGGAAATTTCTACGAGCAGTACTTC; j_gene: TRBJ2-7; abundance: few; d_gene: -; v_gene: TRBV7-2
CDR3aa: CASRLESRNEQFF; CDR3nt: TGTGCCAGCAGACTGGAGAGTCGCAATGAGCAGTTCTTC; j_gene: TRBJ2-1; abundance: many; d_gene: -; v_gene: TRBV6-2/TRBV6-3
CDR3aa: CATSDLSGYTF; CDR3nt: TGTGCCACCAGTGATTTAAGTGGCTACACCTTC; j_gene: TRBJ1-2; abundance: many; d_gene: -; v_gene: TRBV24-1
CDR3aa: CVSSLKRDYFSGANVLTF; CDR3nt: TGTGTCAGCAGTCTCAAGCGGGACTACTTCTCTGGGGCCAACGTCCTGACTTTC; j_gene: TRBJ2-6; abundance: -; d_gene: TRBD2; v_gene: TRBV6-5
CDR3aa: CASSQSVGGTGNTIYF; CDR3nt: TGTGCCAGCAGCCAATCGGTCGGGGGGACTGGAAACACCATATATTTT; j_gene: TRBJ1-3; abundance: many; d_gene: -; v_gene: TRBV16
CDR3aa: CASSQVYAQTNQPQHF; CDR3nt: TGCGCCAGCAGCCAAGTTTACGCACAGACCAATCAGCCCCAGCATTTT; j_gene: TRBJ1-5; abundance: few; d_gene: -; v_gene: TRBV4-1
CDR3aa: CSARLITNYSPHEQYF; CDR3nt: TGCAGTGCTAGACTCATCACGAACTATTCCCCTCACGAGCAGTACTTC; j_gene: TRBJ2-7; abundance: many; d_gene: -; v_gene: TRBV20-1
CDR3aa: CASSLATGISNYGYTF; CDR3nt: TGTGCCAGCAGCTTAGCTACGGGCATCTCTAACTATGGCTACACCTTC; j_gene: TRBJ1-2; abundance: -; d_gene: -; v_gene: TRBV7-6
CDR3aa: CASSDKDYGYTF; CDR3nt: TGTGCCAGTAGCGACAAGGACTATGGCTACACCTTC; j_gene: TRBJ1-2; abundance: many; d_gene: -; v_gene: TRBV19
CDR3aa: CASSLSLGDNEQFF; CDR3nt: TGTGCCAGCAGCCTCAGTCTGGGGGATAATGAGCAGTTCTTC; j_gene: TRBJ2-1; abundance: -; d_gene: -; v_gene: TRBV7-3
CDR3aa: CASSLTGRSYEQYF; CDR3nt: TGTGCCAGCAGCTTGACTGGGCGTTCCTACGAGCAGTACTTC; j_gene: TRBJ2-7; abundance: many; d_gene: -; v_gene: TRBV7-2
CDR3aa: CASTPGDSEVGEQYF; CDR3nt: TGTGCCAGCACTCCTGGGGACAGCGAGGTTGGCGAGCAGTACTTC; j_gene: TRBJ2-7; abundance: many; d_gene: TRBD1; v_gene: TRBV28
CDR3aa: CASSSGTLELDTQYF; CDR3nt: TGTGCCAGCAGCTCCGGGACACTAGAGCTGGATACGCAGTATTTT; j_gene: TRBJ2-3; abundance: many; d_gene: -; v_gene: TRBV11-2
CDR3aa: CASSQCPPRVDVYEQYF; CDR3nt: TGCGCCAGCAGTCAATGCCCCCCGCGGGTAGACGTCTACGAGCAGTACTTC; j_gene: TRBJ2-7; abundance: many; d_gene: -; v_gene: TRBV23-1
CDR3aa: CSAQRSGTYNEQFF; CDR3nt: TGCAGTGCCCAACGATCCGGGACCTACAATGAGCAGTTCTTC; j_gene: TRBJ2-1; abundance: -; d_gene: -; v_gene: TRBV20-1
CDR3aa: CASSLGTASNTEAFF; CDR3nt: TGTGCCAGCAGCTTGGGGACAGCGTCGAACACTGAAGCTTTCTTT; j_gene: TRBJ1-1; abundance: few; d_gene: TRBD1; v_gene: TRBV7-9